These 14 T cell receptor beta chains came from one sample sequenced in a study of CD8+ T cells in alopecia areata. Extracted from the samples, RNA was reverse transcribed into cDNA to serve as the sequencing template. The data were produced by immunoSEQ multiplex PCR, yet TCRdb's version contains in-frame clones alone and is incomplete. This repertoire lists roughly 110,000 clones without singletons; about 18% sits in the top ten. The sequencing sample was made of lesional skin. All receptors derive from a C3H/HeJ mouse with alopecia areata. As its MHC haplotype, the strain has H2-k.

This clone was picked up a small number of times. Each gene name is a mouse one. The read ends 4 residues early relative to the CDR3; the germline J gene fills the gap. The V gene is TRBV16, the J gene TRBJ1-4; D perhaps matches TRBD1 (5 bases). The germline V gene has CDR1 SGHSA and CDR2 FRNQAP. The V end lost 2 bases, the J end lost 2 bases, and 9 bases lay between the germline ends. The CDR3 spans 15 residues. The CDR3 protein is CASSLSPGSNERLFF. Incomplete CDR3 DNA: TGTGCAAGCAGCTTAAGTCCAGGGTCCAACGAA. The variable domain in full, with the rest retrieved from reference TRBV16 and TRBJ1-4, is NAGVIQTPRHKVTGKGQEATLWCEPISGHSAVFWYRQTIVQGLEFLTYFRNQAPIDDSGMPKERFSAQMPNQSHSTLKIQSTQPQDSAVYLCASSLSPGSNERLFFGHGTKLSVL.

This clone was observed a few times. TCRdb's protein and the DNA translation differ at residue 13; the protein here comes from the DNA. Gene names are mouse gene names. The sequenced fragment ends 3 residues before the CDR3 boundary, so the rest is inferred from the germline J gene. V gene TRBV19 combines with J gene TRBJ1-6; 8 bases map to TRBD1. TRBJ1-6 belongs to the ORF category, with a function that is uncertain. The V gene end was trimmed by 1 base and the J gene end by 10 bases; junction bases not matched to a gene: 10. The length of the CDR3 is 16 residues. CDR1 is FNHDT and CDR2 is SITEND in the germline V gene (reference sequence). The DNA read from the CDR3 is TGTGCCAGCAGTATATTAGGACAGGGAGGGGGATCGCCC. Translation: CASSILGQGGGSP. The entire CDR3 reads CASSILGQGGGSPLYF.

With regard to this clone: Gene names follow the mouse nomenclature. With the read ending 4 residues before the CDR3 end, the germline J gene is used to fill in that end. The V call is TRBV1, the J call TRBJ2-1; a weak D match, TRBD1 (5 bases). The CDR3 totals 16 residues. Trimming removed 0 bases from V and 1 base from J, with 10 bases in between. The germline V gene has CDR1 NSQYPW and CDR2 LRSPGD (reference sequence). The CDR3 DNA, read in part, is TGCACCTGCAGTGCAGATGAAGGACAAAACTATGCT. It is translated as CTCSADEGQNYA. The full CDR3 protein is CTCSADEGQNYAEQFF.

This clone was seen more than once but under ten times. The germline and genes are mouse ones. Read coverage stops 4 residues before the CDR3 terminus; the germline J gene supplies the remainder. This chain connects TRBV1 to TRBJ2-7; 10 bases match TRBD2. The CDR3 totals 17 residues. Per the germline V gene, CDR1 is NSQYPW and CDR2 is LRSPGD (reference sequence). The CDR3 bases that were read are TGCACCTGCAGTGCAGTCTGGGGGGGCCCACCCCATTAT. Translation gives CTCSAVWGGPPHY. The entire CDR3 reads CTCSAVWGGPPHYEQYF.

Regarding this clone: Gene labels here are mouse ones. Read coverage stops 4 residues before the CDR3 terminus; the germline J gene supplies the remainder. The rearrangement uses TRBV13-3 and TRBJ2-4, with TRBD2 matching over 12 bases. Unmatched junction bases numbered 2, after V lost 5 bases and J lost 1 base. Germline V gene sequence: CDR1 NNHDY, CDR2 SYVADS. This CDR3 has 15 residues. The DNA read from the CDR3 is TGTGCCAGCAGCGGACTGGGGGGGGGTCAAAAC. This sequence encodes CASSGLGGGQN. The CDR3 as a whole reads CASSGLGGGQNTLYF.

This clone was seen a handful of times. Gene names denote mouse genes. Sequencing ends 4 residues short of the CDR3 end; the germline J gene provides the rest. J is TRBJ2-3 and V is TRBV19, with D perhaps TRBD1 (7 bases). The V end was cut by 2 bases, the J end by 1 base, with 11 bases between. Germline lookup yields CDR1 FNHDT and CDR2 SITEND (reference sequence). The CDR3 is 15 residues long. The CDR3 DNA, read in part, is TGTGCCAGCAGTATTGAGGGGGCGCGTGCAGAA. Amino acid sequence: CASSIEGARAE. The whole CDR3 region reads CASSIEGARAETLYF.

In regard to this clone: Gene labels here are mouse ones. The CDR3 goes on 4 residues after the read ends, and that part is filled in from the germline J gene. This sequence joins TRBV1 and TRBJ1-2, with a tentative D call TRBD1 (5 bases). In germline, CDR1 is NSQYPW, CDR2 LRSPGD (reference sequence). The V and J ends lost 1 base and 4 bases respectively, with 10 bases between them. CDR3 length: 14 residues. CDR3 region: CTCSAVGGSSDYTF. CDR3 bases read: TGCACCTGCAGTGCAGTTGGGGGAAGCTCC. The complete variable domain, with remaining parts taken from reference TRBV1 and TRBJ1-2, reads VTLLEQNPRWRLVPRGQAVNLRCILKNSQYPWMSWYQQDLQKQLQWLFTLRSPGDKEVKSLPGADYLATRVTDTELRLQVANMSQGRTLYCTCSAVGGSSDYTFGSGTRLLVI.

In the case of this clone: The protein TCRdb lists differs from the translation of the DNA at residue 12; the protein given here is translated from the DNA itself. All gene names here are mouse names. The read ends 3 residues before the CDR3 terminus; that terminus is restored from the germline J gene. The genes are TRBV19 and TRBJ1-3; D remains ambiguous. This CDR3 has 15 amino acids. Per the germline V gene, CDR1 is FNHDT and CDR2 is SITEND (reference sequence). Trimming left V 2 bases short and J 0 bases short, with 9 bases between. CDR3 region: CASSINKYSGNTLYF. CDR3 DNA (partial): TGTGCCAGCAGTATTAACAAATATTCTGGAAATACG. Based on the CDR3 plus reference TRBV19 and TRBJ1-3, the full variable domain is GGIITQTPKFLIGQEGQKLTLKCQQNFNHDTMYWYRQDSGKGLRLIYYSITENDLQKGDLSEGYDASREKKSSFSLTVTSAQKNEMAVFLCASSINKYSGNTLYFGEGSRLIVV.

This clone was detected a few times. The gene names given are mouse names. The sequenced fragment ends 4 residues before the CDR3 boundary, so the rest is inferred from the germline J gene. The J gene is TRBJ2-3, the V gene TRBV17; perhaps TRBD2 as D (5 bases). The CDR3 is made up of 15 amino acids. In germline, CDR1 is MNHDT, CDR2 YYDKIL. The DNA read from the CDR3 is TGTGCTAGCAGTAAGAAGGGTGGGGTTGGAGAA. It specifies CASSKKGGVGE. The whole CDR3 protein reads CASSKKGGVGETLYF.

This clone was recorded a few times. Each gene name is a mouse one. The missing CDR3 end, 4 residues past where the read stops, is filled in from the germline J gene. The V call is TRBV3, the J call TRBJ2-1, with D possibly matching TRBD2 (6 bases). This CDR3 is 15 amino acids long. V was cut by 1 base and J by 6 bases, with 13 bases left in between. Germline V gene data show CDR1 as SNHLY and CDR2 as FYNGKV (reference sequence). CDR3: CASSLEGWGLAEQFF. CDR3 bases read: TGTGCCAGCAGCTTAGAGGGCTGGGGCCTTGCT.

Comment on this clone: TCRdb's protein sequence differs at residue 12 from the translated DNA; the protein presented here follows the DNA. Genes and germline are mouse. The CDR3 end lies 3 residues beyond the end of the read and is filled in from the germline J gene. The genes are TRBV13-3 and TRBJ1-3; maybe TRBD1 (5 bases). The CDR3 is 15 residues long. From germline, CDR1 is NNHDY and CDR2 SYVADS. Trimming left V 3 bases short and J 0 bases short, with 10 bases between. CDR3 sequence: CASSGQKNSGNTLYF. CDR3 DNA, as far as it was read: TGTGCCAGCAGTGGACAGAAAAATTCTGGAAATACG.

This clone was picked up a small number of times. The gene symbols are mouse symbols. Sequencing ends 4 residues short of the CDR3 end; the germline J gene provides the rest. The J gene is TRBJ2-1, the V gene TRBV1; D perhaps matches TRBD1 (5 bases). This CDR3 has 15 residues. Germline V gene data show CDR1 as NSQYPW and CDR2 as LRSPGD (reference sequence). Between the trimmed V and J ends, which lost 0 bases and 4 bases, there was a span of 10 bases. The CDR3 spells CTCSAEGRGYAEQFF. The CDR3 bases that were read are TGCACCTGCAGTGCAGAAGGGAGGGGTTATGCT.

This clone was picked up a small number of times. Germline and genes: mouse. The missing CDR3 end, 4 residues past where the read stops, is filled in from the germline J gene. The V and J genes are TRBV17 and TRBJ2-1; 8 bases align to TRBD2. The V gene's germline CDR1 is MNHDT and CDR2 YYDKIL. This CDR3 has 16 residues. V lost 1 base to trimming and J lost 0 bases; unmatched junction nucleotides: 2. CDR3 loop: CASSRVGGDNYAEQFF. CDR3 DNA (partial): TGTGCTAGCAGTAGAGTGGGGGGGGATAACTATGCT. The complete variable domain, with remaining parts taken from reference TRBV17 and TRBJ2-1, reads DTTVKQNPRYKLARVGKPVNLICSQTMNHDTMYWYQKKPNQAPKLLLFYYDKILNREADTFEKFQSSRPNNSFCSLYIGSAGLEYSAMYLCASSRVGGDNYAEQFFGPGTRLTVL.

As regards this clone: Each gene name is a mouse one. The read halts 4 residues ahead of the CDR3 end, with the missing end drawn from the germline J gene. V gene TRBV19 combines with J gene TRBJ2-3; 9 nucleotides agree with TRBD2. Germline loops: CDR1 FNHDT, CDR2 SITEND (reference sequence). The trim removed 1 base at V and 0 bases at J, leaving 6 bases unmatched. The CDR3 runs to 17 residues. The chain's CDR3 is CASSINWGERSAETLYF. The CDR3 bases that were read are TGTGCCAGCAGTATAAACTGGGGGGAAAGGAGTGCAGAA.